This T cell receptor beta chain is drawn from a study of T cell repertoires in cytomegalovirus infection. Background on the study: It can be stated that public TCR beta signatures indicated CMV infection as well as a matching HLA type.

Details on this clonotype: Its antigen is undetermined.

Germline V lookup: CDR1 MNHNS, CDR2 SASEGT. This CDR3 has 14 residues. The V gene lost 1 base and the J gene lost 5 bases, with 12 bases spanning the gap. TCRdb recomputed calls from the reads with MiXCR, one row per CDR3 protein. The sample has about 700,000 distinct CDR3 sequences, roughly 36% seen once. The sequenced sample was cultured PBMCs, obtained from culture after CMV antigen stimulation. The gene calls are TRBV6-1 and TRBJ2-7; D uncertain. The clonotype originates from a human donor in good health (CMV status not recorded). Some clones in this sample may be carry-over from other donors' samples. The CDR3 region has the DNA TGTGCCAGCAGTGAAGAAAGAGGATACCACGAGCAGTACTTC. It codes for CASSEERGYHEQYF.